Listed below are T cell receptor beta chains from one sample, sequenced in a study of T cell responses to AZD1222 COVID-19 vaccine. Here immunoSEQ multiplex PCR was the method, and the copy in TCRdb shows in-frame clones only, minus some. The sample consists of about 150,000 clones, roughly nine tenths of them appearing once. The sample here was peripheral blood, taken on day 0 of AZD1222 vaccination. The receptors here all came from an adult in good health. CDR3s include the opening cysteine and the closing phenylalanine or tryptophan. A D gene is named only where the DNA matches it firmly. Not every row has a clone size; where given, it reads once, few, many or a size class.

.	TRBV24-1	TRBJ2-2	TRBD2	18	CATSDPNGLAANTGELFF	TGTGCCACCAGTGATCCGAACGGACTAGCAGCGAACACCGGGGAGCTGTTTTTT
.	TRBV6-1	TRBJ1-5	.	17	CASSELRGRASNQPQHF	TGTGCCAGCAGTGAATTGCGGGGGCGGGCGAGCAATCAGCCCCAGCATTTT
.	TRBV2	TRBJ2-5	.	13	CASSIGKEKTQYF	TGTGCCAGCAGTATCGGTAAAGAAAAGACCCAGTACTTC
.	TRBV28	TRBJ1-1	.	14	CASSLGGPNTEAFF	TGTGCCAGCAGTTTGGGCGGGCCCAACACTGAAGCTTTCTTT
.	TRBV6-6	TRBJ2-5	TRBD2	14	CAHSRLADEETQYF	TGTGCCCACTCTCGGCTAGCGGATGAAGAGACCCAGTACTTC
.	TRBV7-3	TRBJ1-4	.	13	CASSPFAGEKLFF	TGTGCCAGCAGCCCCTTCGCAGGGGAAAAACTGTTTTTT
.	TRBV6-5	TRBJ1-3	TRBD1	15	CASRITGEPGNTIYF	TGTGCCAGCAGGATAACAGGGGAACCAGGAAACACCATATATTTT
once	TRBV28	TRBJ2-2	.	13	CASFFGNTGELFF	TGTGCCAGCTTCTTTGGTAACACCGGGGAGCTGTTTTTT
.	TRBV27	TRBJ2-1	.	15	CASFPARVSYNEQFF	TGTGCCAGCTTCCCAGCGCGGGTCTCCTACAATGAGCAGTTCTTC
.	TRBV15	TRBJ2-1	.	16	CATSRGGFVVVNEQFF	TGTGCCACCAGCAGAGGAGGATTCGTCGTTGTCAATGAGCAGTTCTTC
once	TRBV18	TRBJ1-5	.	15	CASSPVSGGNQPQHF	TGTGCCAGCTCACCGGTAAGCGGGGGCAATCAGCCCCAGCATTTT
.	TRBV9	TRBJ1-2	.	15	CASSGPGPSRAGYTF	TGTGCCAGCAGCGGTCCGGGACCCTCTCGGGCTGGCTACACCTTC
.	TRBV7-2	TRBJ1-1	.	14	CASSSRQSNTEAFF	TGTGCCAGCAGCTCGAGACAGTCGAACACTGAAGCTTTCTTT
.	TRBV27	TRBJ2-7	.	14	CASSLTVSGYEQYF	TGTGCCAGCAGTTTAACCGTTTCGGGATACGAGCAGTACTTC
.	TRBV27	TRBJ1-2	.	13	CASSLKAGRGYTF	TGTGCCAGCAGTTTAAAGGCAGGGCGCGGCTACACCTTC
.	TRBV6-6	TRBJ1-5	.	12	CASSYSDQPQHF	TGTGCCAGCAGTTACTCGGATCAGCCCCAGCATTTT
.	TRBV10-1	TRBJ2-7	TRBD2	15	CASSTNRAGAGEQYF	TGCGCCAGCAGTACCAACCGAGCGGGAGCGGGAGAGCAGTACTTC
.	TRBV10-3	TRBJ1-5	.	14	CAISESERNQPQHF	TGTGCCATCAGTGAGTCGGAGCGCAATCAGCCCCAGCATTTT
once	TRBV18	TRBJ1-1	.	14	CASSPLQVNTEAFF	TGTGCCAGCTCACCATTACAGGTAAACACTGAAGCTTTCTTT
.	TRBV27	TRBJ1-2	TRBD1	15	CASSFWTGKQYGYTF	TGTGCCAGCAGTTTTTGGACAGGCAAGCAGTATGGCTACACCTTC
.	TRBV30	TRBJ1-4	.	15	CAWSVWPPAGEKLFF	TGTGCCTGGAGTGTCTGGCCGCCGGCGGGTGAAAAACTGTTTTTT
.	TRBV27	TRBJ2-7	TRBD1	16	CASSPHRGDRVHEQYF	TGTGCCAGCAGTCCTCACCGGGGGGACAGGGTTCACGAGCAGTACTTC
.	TRBV4-3	TRBJ1-5	.	15	CASSPGANRNQPQHF	TGCGCCAGCAGCCCCGGTGCGAACCGGAATCAGCCCCAGCATTTT
.	TRBV10-3	TRBJ2-5	.	13	CAISEGVVKTQYF	TGTGCCATCAGTGAGGGGGTGGTTAAGACCCAGTACTTC
once	TRBV5-1	TRBJ1-1	TRBD1	14	CASSLRQGEGKAFF	TGCGCCAGCAGCCTACGACAGGGCGAGGGAAAAGCTTTCTTT
.	TRBV7-9	TRBJ1-2	.	11	CASSLASGYTF	TGTGCCAGCAGCCTCGCTTCAGGCTACACCTTC
once	TRBV4-1	TRBJ2-3	TRBD2	14	CASSGERDTDTQYF	TGCGCCAGCAGCGGGGAGCGGGACACAGATACGCAGTATTTT
.	TRBV19	TRBJ2-3	TRBD1	15	CASSIDGTGGLLQYF	TGTGCCAGTAGTATAGATGGCACAGGGGGCCTCCTTCAGTATTTT
.	TRBV27	TRBJ2-2	.	12	CASSPNTGELFF	TGTGCCAGCAGTCCGAACACCGGGGAGCTGTTTTTT
.	TRBV11-2	TRBJ1-1	.	14	CASSTPALSTEAFF	TGTGCCAGCAGCACTCCCGCCCTGAGCACTGAAGCTTTCTTT
few	TRBV19	TRBJ1-1	.	13	CASRSPRVTEAFF	TGTGCCAGTAGGTCGCCTCGGGTCACTGAAGCTTTCTTT
medium-sized	TRBV3-1/TRBV3-2	TRBJ1-1	.	14	CASSQVRGGAEAFF	TGTGCCAGCAGCCAAGTAAGAGGGGGTGCTGAAGCTTTCTTT
.	TRBV2	TRBJ1-2	.	18	CASRGIGPRIITNYGYTF	TGTGCCAGCAGAGGCATAGGACCCCGCATCATTACTAACTATGGCTACACCTTC
.	TRBV24-1	TRBJ2-1	TRBD1	14	CATSDPGTGRGEFF	TGTGCCACCAGTGACCCCGGGACAGGGCGAGGGGAGTTCTTC
.	TRBV3-1/TRBV3-2	TRBJ2-7	TRBD2	14	CASRQSGRGGEQYF	TGTGCCAGCAGACAAAGCGGGAGGGGTGGGGAGCAGTACTTC
once	TRBV7-6	TRBJ2-7	.	16	CASSLGGLARGYEQYF	TGTGCCAGCTCATTAGGAGGGCTAGCGAGAGGCTACGAGCAGTACTTC
.	TRBV5-1	TRBJ2-3	.	17	CASSLAGATRNTDTQYF	TGCGCCAGCAGCTTGGCCGGGGCGACAAGAAACACAGATACGCAGTATTTT
.	TRBV27	TRBJ1-2	.	16	CASTASIQGMGGGYTF	TGTGCCAGCACAGCGTCCATACAGGGAATGGGAGGTGGCTACACCTTC
.	TRBV5-1	TRBJ1-1	.	12	CASRQGNTEAFF	TGCGCCAGCAGACAGGGAAACACTGAAGCTTTCTTT